This TCR beta chain stems from a study of multiple sclerosis patients with progressive multifocal leukoencephalopathy. Described time point: time of PML onset. This CDR3 region has 14 residues. In germline, CDR1 is MNHEY, CDR2 SVGAGI. Trimming pared 6 bases from V and 5 bases from J, leaving 16 bases between. Assay used: immunoSEQ multiplex PCR; TCRdb lists only in-frame clones, some missing. The data contain roughly 28,000 clones, 85% of them seen just once; the ten biggest clones take up around an eighth. V and J are TRBV6-5 and TRBJ2-5; D might be TRBD2 (7 bases). The TCR comes from a young woman with progressive multifocal leukoencephalopathy. The source material was PBMCs, sampled from a patient treated with natalizumab. The chain's CDR3 is CASRERGGWETQYF. In DNA, the CDR3 is TGTGCCAGCAGAGAGAGGGGGGGCTGGGAGACCCAGTACTTC.